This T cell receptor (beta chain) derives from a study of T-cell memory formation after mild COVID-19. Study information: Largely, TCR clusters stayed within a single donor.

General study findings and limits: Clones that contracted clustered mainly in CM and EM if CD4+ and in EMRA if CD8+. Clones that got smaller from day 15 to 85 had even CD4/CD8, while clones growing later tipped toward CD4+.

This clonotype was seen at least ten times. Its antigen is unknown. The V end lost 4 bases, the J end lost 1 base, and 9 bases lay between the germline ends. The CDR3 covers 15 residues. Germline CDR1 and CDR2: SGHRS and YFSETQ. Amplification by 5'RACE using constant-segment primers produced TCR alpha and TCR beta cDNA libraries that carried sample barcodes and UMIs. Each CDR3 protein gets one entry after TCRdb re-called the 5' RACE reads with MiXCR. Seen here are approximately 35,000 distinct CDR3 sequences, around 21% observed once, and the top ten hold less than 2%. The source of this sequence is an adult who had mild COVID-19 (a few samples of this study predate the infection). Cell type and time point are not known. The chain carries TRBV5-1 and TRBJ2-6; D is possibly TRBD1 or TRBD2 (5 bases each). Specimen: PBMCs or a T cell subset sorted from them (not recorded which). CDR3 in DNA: TGCGCCAGCAGCCGCGAGGGGTCTGGGGCCAACGTCCTGACTTTC. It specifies CASSREGSGANVLTF.